This entry lists 2 T cell receptor beta chains sequenced from one sample in a study of control samples from healthy donors and cancer patients. Generated by immunoSEQ multiplex PCR, the TCRdb table keeps only in-frame clones and is missing some. Here the sample spans about 180,000 clones, around nine tenths being singletons. Sequences were obtained from blood. The receptors originated from a man aged 25 to 40 in good health.

The chain links TRBV6-5 to TRBJ2-5; D possibly corresponds to TRBD1 (6 bases). Between the trimmed V and J ends, which lost 5 bases and 3 bases, there was a span of 7 bases. Germline assignment: CDR1 MNHEY and CDR2 SVGAGI. This CDR3 comprises 12 residues. CDR3 loop: CASSTGKETQYF. In DNA, the CDR3 is TGTGCCAGCAGTACAGGGAAAGAGACCCAGTACTTC.

The chain has TRBV19 and TRBJ1-6; weak D call: TRBD1 (6 bases). The CDR3 contains 14 residues. V lost 8 bases and J lost 0, with 8 bases in between. Germline V gene sequence: CDR1 LNHDA, CDR2 SQIVND (reference sequence). The CDR3: CASGQSSYNSPLHF. CDR3 coding DNA: TGTGCCAGTGGACAGAGCTCCTATAATTCACCCCTCCACTTT.